This T cell receptor (beta chain) was profiled in a study of blood T cell repertoires in COVID-19 (dated by TCRdb to 2018 to 2021). For context, the study as a whole: The collaborator samples originated in the United States, Italy and Spain and spanned the acute and convalescent phases of COVID-19. The material from the prospective study consisted of cDNA or gDNA derived from T cells, B-cell-depleted T cells, or PBMCs. The dataset comprised deeply sampled blood TCRbeta repertoires from subjects exposed to, actively infected with, or recovered from COVID-19. The repertoires were made available in a free public database intended to serve as a resource for research on the immune response to SARS-CoV-2. Samples were obtained from the ongoing ImmuneRACE study (first 160 participants) and from about 1,300 subjects provided by 6 global collaborators. A de-identified subject ID, COVID-19 status, age in years and sex were almost always included in the sample metadata. HLA class I and class II types, where available, came from metadata supplied by the sample provider rather than from assay-based typing.

Each collaborating institution followed its own protocols to collect whole blood in K2EDTA tubes. For TCRbeta analysis, collaborators shipped samples as frozen whole blood, isolated PBMCs, or DNA extracted from either of those sample types. Beyond this particular receptor, the publication reports: The amount of clinical and demographic metadata varied by source and participant and was provided uncurated.

The junction shows trimming of 4 bases on V and 5 bases on J, and the gene matches do not reach 6 bases of it. The CDR3 starts with the cysteine, ends with the phenylalanine, and has 15 residues. Kept here is only the CDR3 DNA, which spans 45 bases and is read in frame from base 1. The germline V gene (reference sequence) specifies GTSNPN as CDR1 and SVGIG as CDR2. TCRbeta CDR3 regions were amplified from genomic DNA by means of the immunoSEQ Assay, a bias-controlled multiplex PCR. As for the original processing: Nucleated cell counts per sample were estimated from amplification of reference gene primers within the assay. Sequence reads were collapsed and filtered to measure the absolute abundance of every unique TCRbeta CDR3 rearrangement. For each sample, productive Simpson clonality was calculated as the square root of Simpson's diversity index over productive rearrangements. TCRdb holds this immuneACCESS table with in-frame rearrangements only. Some clones are missing; in checked studies, unresolved V genes explain under half, and the rest has no known cause. V and J calls and clone size are those listed in that table; D and trimming were worked out from the DNA. This sample holds approximately 300,000 clones; about 84% were observed only once. About 1.6% of the sample is taken by the ten largest.

This clone was picked up one time. Its antigen remains undetermined. Base qualities were left out, and no much larger clone turns up one base away. The TCR sequence derives from a woman aged 50 to 65 with acute or convalescent COVID-19. The chain employs TRBV30 and TRBJ2-3, and TRBD2 matches 13 of the central bases. Sequences were obtained from peripheral blood. In nucleotides, the sequence is TGTGCCTGGACGCAACTAGCGGGAGGGCGAGATACGCAGTATTTT. This is translated as CAWTQLAGGRDTQYF.